This is a list of T cell receptor beta chains from one sample in a study of blood T cell repertoires in COVID-19. The repertoire was sequenced with immunoSEQ multiplex PCR; TCRdb's copy has only in-frame clones and lacks some. The data show 200,000 or so clones, 85% to 90% seen once. Sequencing was performed on peripheral blood. The receptors were sampled from a woman in her 70s with acute or convalescent COVID-19. Both conserved end residues are part of each CDR3. The order of the fields is V gene, J gene, clone size, D gene, CDR3 DNA, CDR3 protein. D genes are given only for firm matches. The size field is filled for only some rows; it gives once, few, many or a size class.

TRBV25-1	TRBJ1-3	once	-	TGTGCCAGCAGTGGATGGACAGCGCTTAGCGGGGACACCATATATTTT	CASSGWTALSGDTIYF
TRBV18	TRBJ2-7	-	TRBD2	TGTGCCAGCTCACCAATTCGGACTAGCGGCTCCTACGAGCAGTACTTC	CASSPIRTSGSYEQYF
TRBV5-4	TRBJ2-1	-	TRBD2	TGTGCCAGCAGCCCGCGGGGGGGCCAGGACAATGAGCAGTTCTTC	CASSPRGGQDNEQFF
TRBV19	TRBJ2-2	-	-	TGTGCCAGTAGCCCCTGGGGGCGCGCCCCAATGACCGGGGAGCTGTTTTTT	CASSPWGRAPMTGELFF
TRBV9	TRBJ2-1	-	TRBD2	TGTGCCAGCAGCGTAGTAGCGGGAGGGGATGAGCAGTTCTTC	CASSVVAGGDEQFF
TRBV4-1	TRBJ1-2	-	TRBD1	TGCGCCAGCAGCCTCATGCCCGGGACAGGGGAAAAGTACACCTTC	CASSLMPGTGEKYTF
TRBV5-1	TRBJ1-2	-	-	TGCGCCAGCCATGCCGCGAACTATGGCTACACCTTC	CASHAANYGYTF
TRBV18	TRBJ1-4	-	-	TGTGCCAGCTCGGCCGGGAGCCCTCCGGGTGAAAAACTGTTTTTT	CASSAGSPPGEKLFF
TRBV13	TRBJ2-1	-	TRBD1	TGTGCCAGCAGCTCGTTGACGAGGACAGGGAGCCATGAGCAGTTCTTC	CASSSLTRTGSHEQFF
TRBV5-6	TRBJ2-5	-	TRBD2	TGTGCCAGCAGCCCCATAAACATCAGGGAGGGCTACCAAGAGACCCAGTACTTC	CASSPINIREGYQETQYF
TRBV5-1	TRBJ2-2	-	-	TGCGCCAGCTCCGGACAAGCGAACACCGGGGAGCTGTTTTTT	CASSGQANTGELFF
TRBV11-2	TRBJ2-6	-	TRBD2	TGTGCCAGCAGCCCCCGGACTAGCGGGAGCTTTGGGGCCAACGTCCTGACTTTC	CASSPRTSGSFGANVLTF
TRBV18	TRBJ2-1	-	TRBD2	TGTGCCAGCAAAGGGACTAGGGGGTCGAATGAGCAGTTCTTC	CASKGTRGSNEQFF
TRBV9	TRBJ2-1	-	TRBD1	TGTGCCAGCAGCGTAAGAACTCCCGGGACAGACAATGAGCAGTTCTTC	CASSVRTPGTDNEQFF
TRBV5-1	TRBJ1-3	-	-	TGCGCCAGCAGCTTGTTGGCAGATCGAAACACCATATATTTT	CASSLLADRNTIYF
TRBV18	TRBJ2-3	-	-	TGTGCCAGCTCACCACCGACAAGCGGTCTTGTGGATACGCAGTATTTT	CASSPPTSGLVDTQYF
TRBV7-2	TRBJ1-3	once	TRBD1	TGTGCCAGCAGCCCGAGGACAGGAAGTGGAAACACCATATATTTT	CASSPRTGSGNTIYF
TRBV9	TRBJ1-2	-	TRBD1	TGTGCCAGCAGCGTAGCTGGGACAGACTATGGCTACACCTTC	CASSVAGTDYGYTF
TRBV6-5	TRBJ1-2	-	-	TGTGCCAGCTGGGGGGGCCAGGGCGGCTATGGCTACACCTTC	CASWGGQGGYGYTF
TRBV9	TRBJ2-2	-	TRBD2	TGTGCCAGCAGCGTCCAACTAGCGGGAGTCAACACCGGGGAGCTGTTTTTT	CASSVQLAGVNTGELFF
TRBV5-1	TRBJ1-2	-	TRBD1	TGCGCCAGCAGCGTTGACAGGGGAAATGGCTACACCTTC	CASSVDRGNGYTF
TRBV4-3	TRBJ2-3	-	-	TGCGCCAGCAGCCAAAGCGGCCCCCCCCCAGATACGCAGTATTTT	CASSQSGPPPDTQYF
TRBV5-1	TRBJ2-2	-	-	TGCGCCAGCAGCTTTCGCAGGGGCGACACCGGGGAGCTGTTTTTT	CASSFRRGDTGELFF
TRBV4-3	TRBJ2-2	-	-	TGCGCCAGCAGCCAAGAGGCAGGGAATACCGGGGAGCTGTTTTTT	CASSQEAGNTGELFF
TRBV18	TRBJ1-3	-	TRBD1	TGTGCCAGCTCACCACCGACAGGGGAGTCTGGAAACACCATATATTTT	CASSPPTGESGNTIYF
TRBV3-1/TRBV3-2	TRBJ2-5	-	-	TGTGCCAGCAGCCAAGGCAGGGACTGGGAGACCCAGTACTTC	CASSQGRDWETQYF
TRBV6-6	TRBJ2-3	once	TRBD2	TGTGCCAGCAGTGGACCTAGCGGGGGCACAGATACGCAGTATTTT	CASSGPSGGTDTQYF
TRBV7-2	TRBJ1-1	-	-	TGTGCCAGCAGCTTCCTAAGGGGTACTGAAGCTTTCTTT	CASSFLRGTEAFF
TRBV7-2	TRBJ2-2	-	TRBD2	TGTGCCAGCAGCTTAGGGCTAGCGGGGGCCACCGGGGAGCTGTTTTTT	CASSLGLAGATGELFF
TRBV5-1	TRBJ2-5	-	TRBD2	TGCGCCAGCAGCTTGGATCGGACTAGCGTTGGGGAGACCCAGTACTTC	CASSLDRTSVGETQYF
TRBV2	TRBJ2-1	-	-	TGTGCCAGCAGTGAACCCTCGAGGAATGAGCAGTTCTTC	CASSEPSRNEQFF
TRBV3-1/TRBV3-2	TRBJ2-1	-	TRBD2	TGTGCCAGCAGACAAGCGGGAGGGAGCAATGAGCAGTTCTTC	CASRQAGGSNEQFF
TRBV2	TRBJ2-1	-	-	TGTGCCAGCAGGGGAGGACGGGGAACCTACAATGAGCAGTTCTTC	CASRGGRGTYNEQFF
TRBV7-9	TRBJ2-3	-	-	TGTGCCAGCAGCCTACCCGGGAAATCGGCAGATACGCAGTATTTT	CASSLPGKSADTQYF
TRBV19	TRBJ2-1	once	TRBD2	TGTGCCAGTAGTAATCTAGCGGGAGGCGCCTACAATGAGCAGTTCTTC	CASSNLAGGAYNEQFF
TRBV5-1	TRBJ2-3	-	TRBD1	TGCGCCAGCAGCTTCGGGACAGGGGGCACAGATACGCAGTATTTT	CASSFGTGGTDTQYF
TRBV28	TRBJ2-2	-	-	TGTGCCAGCAGACCCAGGGGGGCCGGCACCGGGGAGCTGTTTTTT	CASRPRGAGTGELFF
TRBV7-9	TRBJ1-1	-	-	TGTGCCAGCAGCATCACCTCGACAGCGAACACTGAAGCTTTCTTT	CASSITSTANTEAFF
TRBV6-6	TRBJ2-1	once	-	TGTGCCAGCAGTTACTCGATGGAGGGTGAGCAGTTCTTC	CASSYSMEGEQFF
TRBV7-3	TRBJ2-3	-	TRBD2	TGTGCCAGCAGCTCCACTAGCGGTACTAGCACAGATACGCAGTATTTT	CASSSTSGTSTDTQYF
TRBV15	TRBJ2-7	-	-	TGTGCCACCAGCAGGGACTCGATGGTGGGCGAGCAGTACTTC	CATSRDSMVGEQYF
TRBV7-3	TRBJ2-1	-	-	TGTGCCAGCAGCGCTCAGTCCTACAATGAGCAGTTCTTC	CASSAQSYNEQFF
TRBV3-1/TRBV3-2	TRBJ1-1	-	TRBD1	TGTGCCAGCAGCCAAGAAGCACAGGGGAGGACTGAAGCTTTCTTT	CASSQEAQGRTEAFF
TRBV7-6	TRBJ2-7	few	-	TGTGCCAGCAGCTTAGCGCATCTCAGATCAGGGGCCGAGCAGTACTTC	CASSLAHLRSGAEQYF
TRBV10-3	TRBJ1-4	-	TRBD1	TGTGCCATCAGTGACGGACAGGCAGAAAAACTGTTTTTT	CAISDGQAEKLFF
TRBV5-1	TRBJ2-1	-	TRBD2	TGCGCCAGCAGCCGTGGATTAGCGGGACATTTGGGCAATGAGCAGTTCTTC	CASSRGLAGHLGNEQFF
TRBV5-4	TRBJ2-7	-	-	TGTGCCAGCAGCTTGGGACAGATCTCCTACGAGCAGTACTTC	CASSLGQISYEQYF
TRBV5-1	TRBJ1-2	few	-	TGCGCCAGCAGCTTGGGGGAAGCGGATGGCTACACCTTC	CASSLGEADGYTF
TRBV7-6	TRBJ1-1	-	TRBD1	TGTGCCAGCAGCTTAGCTCAGGGGGCCACTGAAGCTTTCTTT	CASSLAQGATEAFF
TRBV3-1/TRBV3-2	TRBJ2-3	-	TRBD2	TGTGCCAGCAGCCGACGACTAGCGGGCATTGGAATCGCAGATACGCAGTATTTT	CASSRRLAGIGIADTQYF
TRBV5-1	TRBJ2-1	-	TRBD2	TGCGCCAGCAGCTTGGTGGGGGGAGGGCAAAATGAGCAGTTCTTC	CASSLVGGGQNEQFF
TRBV7-2	TRBJ2-7	few	-	TGTGCCAGCAGCCCGACGACCGCCCGGGGCTCCTACGAGCAGTACTTC	CASSPTTARGSYEQYF
TRBV6-2/TRBV6-3	TRBJ1-5	-	-	TGTGCCAGCAGTCACAGGGTTGATCAGCCCCAGCATTTT	CASSHRVDQPQHF
TRBV5-1	TRBJ2-2	-	TRBD1	TGCGCCAGCAGCGTGGCCGGGACAGGGGGCACCGGGGAGCTGTTTTTT	CASSVAGTGGTGELFF
TRBV7-9	TRBJ1-2	once	-	TGTGCCAGCAGCCGCATTAGTCACTATGGCTACACCTTC	CASSRISHYGYTF
TRBV3-1/TRBV3-2	TRBJ1-3	few	TRBD1	TGTGCCAGCAGCCAAGTTCCCGGGACAGGGGGAAACACCATATATTTT	CASSQVPGTGGNTIYF
TRBV29-1	TRBJ1-1	-	TRBD1	TGCAGCGCTGTACGCCGGACAGGGGACACTGAAGCTTTCTTT	CSAVRRTGDTEAFF
TRBV9	TRBJ2-1	-	TRBD2	TGTGCCAGCAGCTGGACTAGCTCCTACAATGAGCAGTTCTTC	CASSWTSSYNEQFF